The clone carrying this T cell receptor beta chain was seen a handful of times. Sequencing was performed with immunoSEQ multiplex PCR; in TCRdb, only in-frame clones are kept and a portion is missing. Of about 230,000 clones detected, 88% appear once; the ten largest clones hold about 2.3%. V was clipped by 1 base and J by 4 bases, with 13 bases between them. Germline CDR1 and CDR2: MGHRA and YSYEKL. The CDR3 spans 15 residues. This entry is derived from a study of blood T cell repertoires in COVID-19. Study information: Whether acute or convalescent, the COVID-19 samples came from the United States, Italy and Spain.

The sequence was collected from a woman aged 40 to 50 with acute COVID-19. V usage is TRBV4-1 and J usage is TRBJ1-1, with D perhaps TRBD1 (6 bases). The sequenced sample was PBMCs or T cells enriched from blood (not recorded which). The CDR3 loop reads CASSQVQGGGTEAFF. CDR3 bases: TGCGCCAGCAGCCAAGTACAGGGTGGAGGCACTGAAGCTTTCTTT.